A single sample is the source of the 2 T cell receptor beta chains below, sequenced in a study of cytomegalovirus exposure and HLA in healthy donors. The PCR contained 60 Vbeta and 13 Jbeta primers. Clones were sequenced by immunoSEQ multiplex PCR, and TCRdb holds only the in-frame ones, with some missing. The table lists 100,000 to 150,000 clones, roughly 68% of them singletons, with 4.2% in the top ten. Material: PBMCs. These receptors all stem from a woman aged 45 to 65 in good health and CMV-seropositive.

This clone occurred once. The V gene is TRBV7-8, the J gene TRBJ1-6, with 9 bases identical to TRBD1. The junction had 16 bases not matched to a gene; V was cut back by 7 bases and J by 0 bases. The CDR3 spans 20 residues. Per the germline V gene, CDR1 is SGHVS and CDR2 is FQNEAQ. DNA of the CDR3: TGTGCCAGCACCTACGCCGGGACAGGGTGGTCGGGCTCCTATAATTCACCCCTCCACTTT. This translates into CASTYAGTGWSGSYNSPLHF.

This clone has a single count. In DNA, the CDR3 is TGTGCCAGCTCACCACAGGGAGTTGACTCTGGAAACACCATATATTTT. Protein: CASSPQGVDSGNTIYF. V usage is TRBV18 and J usage is TRBJ1-3; D call uncertain. Trimming stripped 1 base from V and 0 bases from J, with 10 bases between. This CDR3 spans 16 amino acids. The germline V gene has CDR1 KGHSH and CDR2 LQKENI.